This T cell receptor beta chain was captured in a study of tumor-infiltrating lymphocytes in primary liver carcinoma. Study overall: Ranging in age from 30 to 69 years, the patients were men and women. General study findings and limits: When set against blood, tumors had a significantly higher top-250-clone fraction (p = 0.039).

The CDR3 is 14 residues long. Germline V gene lookup returns CDR1 MGHRA and CDR2 YSYEKL. Concerning this clonotype itself: Its matching antigen is unknown. One junction end disagrees with the germline gene, perhaps due to a read error.

cDNA specific to TCR beta was made from 500 ng of total RNA, with a constant-region primer employed for priming. Slightly modified ARM-PCR served as the procedure for the TCR beta libraries. These libraries came from three rounds of nested multiplex PCR. Running 9 to 11 cycles apiece, the first two PCR rounds relied on TRBV1-TRBV30 forward primers together with a C-beta reverse primer. TCRdb re-analysed the multiplex PCR reads in MiXCR, keeping a single row per CDR3 protein. The table includes roughly 70,000 distinct CDR3 sequences, about two thirds detected once. The source material, about 17-31 mg of unsorted bulk tissue, was used to co-extract RNA and DNA. Surgeons treated the primary liver carcinoma of the patients by surgical resection. None of the patients had received treatment, and all had chronic HBV infection.

This TCR was recovered from a man aged 35 to 55 with primary liver carcinoma and hepatitis B virus infection. What was sequenced was liver tumor tissue from sampling region 4. Subset: tumor region T4, right-lateral pole. The chain recombines TRBV4-1 with TRBJ2-5; possibly TRBD2 for D (5 bases). The CDR3 DNA sequence: TGCACCAGGAGCCAAGAACCTGGAGGAGAGACCCAGTACTTC. It codes for CTRSQEPGGETQYF.